This T cell receptor (beta chain) emerged from a study of shared clonotypes between healthy human individuals. In the study overall: Those who served as donors were a couple of women and three men between the ages of 18 and 49. Study results and limitations: The small donor group covered limited genetic and exposure diversity.

Method: immunoSEQ multiplex PCR; TCRdb's copy keeps in-frame clones and lacks some. This repertoire shows around 2.1 million clones, approximately 94% found once; its top ten account for over 0.1%. Turning to this clone: The antigen remains undetermined.

This clonotype was sampled from a man aged 18 to 35 in good health. Sequencing input: naive CD4+ T cells sorted from blood. Subset reported: CD45RA+ positively selected.

CDR3 DNA: TGTGCCAGCATTTCCTTTTCTGAAGCTTTCTTT. Protein: CASISFSEAFF. The J gene is TRBJ1-1, the V gene TRBV7-2; D uncertain. Trimming took 7 bases from V and 6 from J, leaving 9 bases between them. The CDR3 runs to 11 residues. Germline values: CDR1 SGHTA, CDR2 FQGNSA.